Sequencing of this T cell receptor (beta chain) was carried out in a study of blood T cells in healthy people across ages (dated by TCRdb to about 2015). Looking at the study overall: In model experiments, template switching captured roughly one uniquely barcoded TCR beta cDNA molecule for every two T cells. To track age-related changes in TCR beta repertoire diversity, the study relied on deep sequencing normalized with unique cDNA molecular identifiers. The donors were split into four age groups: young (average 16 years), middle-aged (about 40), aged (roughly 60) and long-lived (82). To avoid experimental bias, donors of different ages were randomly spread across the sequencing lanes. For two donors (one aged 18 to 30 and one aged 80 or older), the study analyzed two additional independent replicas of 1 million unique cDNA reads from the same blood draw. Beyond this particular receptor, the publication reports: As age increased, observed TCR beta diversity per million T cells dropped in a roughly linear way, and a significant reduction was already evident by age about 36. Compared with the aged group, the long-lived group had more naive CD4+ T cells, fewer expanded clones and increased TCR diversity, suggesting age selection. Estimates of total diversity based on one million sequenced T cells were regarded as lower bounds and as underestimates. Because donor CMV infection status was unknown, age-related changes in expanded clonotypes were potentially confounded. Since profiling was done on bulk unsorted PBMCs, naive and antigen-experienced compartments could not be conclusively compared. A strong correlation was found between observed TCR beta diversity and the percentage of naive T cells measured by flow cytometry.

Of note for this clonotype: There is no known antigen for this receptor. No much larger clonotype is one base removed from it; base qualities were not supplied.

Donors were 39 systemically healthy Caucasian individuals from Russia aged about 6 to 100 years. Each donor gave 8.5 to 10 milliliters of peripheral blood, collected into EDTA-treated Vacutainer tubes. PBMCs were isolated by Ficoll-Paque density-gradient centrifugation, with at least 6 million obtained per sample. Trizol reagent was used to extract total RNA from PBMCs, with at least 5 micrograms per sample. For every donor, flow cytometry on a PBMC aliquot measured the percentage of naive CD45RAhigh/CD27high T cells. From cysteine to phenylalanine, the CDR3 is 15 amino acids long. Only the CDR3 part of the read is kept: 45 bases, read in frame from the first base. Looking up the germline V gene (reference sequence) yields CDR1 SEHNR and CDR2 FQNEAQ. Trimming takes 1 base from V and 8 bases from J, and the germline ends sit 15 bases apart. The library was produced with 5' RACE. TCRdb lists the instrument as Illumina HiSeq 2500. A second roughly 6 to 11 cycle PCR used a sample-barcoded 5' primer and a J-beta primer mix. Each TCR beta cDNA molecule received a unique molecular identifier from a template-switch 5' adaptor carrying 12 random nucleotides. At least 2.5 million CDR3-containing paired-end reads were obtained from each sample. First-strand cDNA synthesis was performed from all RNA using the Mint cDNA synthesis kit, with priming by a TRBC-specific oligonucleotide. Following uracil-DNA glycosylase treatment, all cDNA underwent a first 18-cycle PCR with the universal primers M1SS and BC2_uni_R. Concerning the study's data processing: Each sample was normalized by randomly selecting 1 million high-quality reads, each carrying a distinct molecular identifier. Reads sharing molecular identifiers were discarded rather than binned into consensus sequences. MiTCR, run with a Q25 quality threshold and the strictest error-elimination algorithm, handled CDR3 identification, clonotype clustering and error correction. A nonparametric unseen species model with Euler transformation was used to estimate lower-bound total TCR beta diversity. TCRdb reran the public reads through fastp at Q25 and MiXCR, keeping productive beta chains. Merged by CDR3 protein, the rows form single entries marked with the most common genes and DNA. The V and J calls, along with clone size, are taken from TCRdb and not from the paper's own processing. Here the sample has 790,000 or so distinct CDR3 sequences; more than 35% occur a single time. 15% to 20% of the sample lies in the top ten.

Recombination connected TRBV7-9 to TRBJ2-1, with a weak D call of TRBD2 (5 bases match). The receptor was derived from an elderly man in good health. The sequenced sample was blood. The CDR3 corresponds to CASSLERARTHEQFF. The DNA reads TGTGCCAGCAGCTTAGAGAGGGCTAGAACCCATGAGCAGTTCTTC.